A selection of T cell receptor beta chains follows, all from one sample in a study of beta chain features in type 1 diabetes. Repertoires were generated with immunoSEQ multiplex PCR, while TCRdb's copy carries only in-frame clones and drops some. The table includes 100,000 to 150,000 clones, around a sixth detected once. The sequencing input was central memory CD4+ T cells from blood. Receptors were obtained from a man between 18 and 35 years old with type 1 diabetes. Both conserved end residues are part of each CDR3. D genes are given only for firm matches. The size field is filled for only some rows; it gives once, few, many or a size class.

j_gene,abundance,v_gene,d_gene,CDR3aa,CDR3nt
TRBJ2-1,.,TRBV7-9,.,CASSSRRRAYNEQFF,TGTGCCAGCAGCTCCCGACGACGAGCCTACAATGAGCAGTTCTTC
TRBJ2-7,.,TRBV18,TRBD1,CASSPGQGAYEQYF,TGTGCCAGCTCACCGGGACAGGGGGCCTACGAGCAGTACTTC
TRBJ1-1,few,TRBV11-1,.,CASSSQAGSNTEAFF,TGTGCCAGCAGCTCGCAGGCAGGTTCGAACACTGAAGCTTTCTTT
TRBJ1-1,.,TRBV7-2,.,CASSLVAGMNTEAFF,TGTGCCAGCAGCTTAGTCGCCGGTATGAACACTGAAGCTTTCTTT
TRBJ2-1,.,TRBV18,.,CASSPREQGYEQFF,TGTGCCAGCTCACCACGTGAACAGGGTTATGAGCAGTTCTTC
TRBJ2-1,once,TRBV18,TRBD2,CASSPETSGYNEQFF,TGTGCCAGCTCACCTGAGACTAGCGGGTACAATGAGCAGTTCTTC
TRBJ1-5,.,TRBV2,TRBD1,CASSVKGDSQPQHF,TGTGCCAGCAGTGTTAAAGGGGACAGTCAGCCCCAGCATTTT
TRBJ1-2,.,TRBV28,.,CASRGYGYGYTF,TGTGCCAGCAGGGGCTACGGATATGGCTACACCTTC
TRBJ1-5,few,TRBV9,.,CASSVSGLGNQPQHF,TGTGCCAGCAGCGTATCGGGGCTGGGCAATCAGCCCCAGCATTTT
TRBJ1-5,many,TRBV28,.,CASTLGGQPQHF,TGTGCCAGCACTCTCGGTGGTCAGCCCCAGCATTTT
TRBJ1-5,few,TRBV5-1,.,CASMREPNQPQHF,TGCGCCAGCATGAGGGAACCCAATCAGCCCCAGCATTTT
TRBJ2-3,few,TRBV7-9,TRBD2,CASSLAPVSGGAGDTQYF,TGTGCCAGCAGCTTAGCCCCAGTTAGCGGGGGGGCCGGAGATACGCAGTATTTT
TRBJ1-5,.,TRBV5-1,.,CASSLDSNQPQHF,TGCGCCAGCAGCCTAGATAGCAATCAGCCCCAGCATTTT
TRBJ1-2,few,TRBV30,.,CAWSVQGGYTF,TGTGCCTGGAGTGTACAGGGAGGCTACACCTTC
TRBJ2-5,.,TRBV6-5,TRBD1,CASKGTGGKKTQYF,TGTGCCAGCAAGGGGACAGGGGGGAAGAAAACCCAGTACTTC
TRBJ2-5,many,TRBV10-3,TRBD1,CAISDTGGTLETQYF,TGTGCCATCAGTGACACAGGGGGAACCTTGGAGACCCAGTACTTC
TRBJ2-5,.,TRBV6-5,.,CASSYSNERTQETQYF,TGTGCCAGCAGTTACTCGAATGAACGTACCCAAGAGACCCAGTACTTC
TRBJ2-3,few,TRBV9,.,CASSLQVEGLDTQYF,TGTGCCAGCAGCCTACAGGTAGAGGGGCTGGACACGCAGTATTTT
TRBJ2-7,few,TRBV2,TRBD2,CASNRLAGVKEQYF,TGTGCCAGCAACAGACTAGCGGGAGTGAAGGAGCAGTACTTC
TRBJ2-7,.,TRBV6-5,.,CASRTGGLWAEQYF,TGTGCCAGCAGAACCGGAGGACTTTGGGCCGAGCAGTACTTC
TRBJ1-5,.,TRBV9,.,CARSITGNSNQPQHF,TGTGCCCGCAGCATAACAGGGAATAGCAATCAGCCCCAGCATTTT
TRBJ2-5,.,TRBV29-1,TRBD2,CSATGLFFEETQYF,TGCAGCGCCACGGGACTATTTTTTGAAGAGACCCAGTACTTC
TRBJ2-3,few,TRBV5-6,.,CASSLPHEDTQYF,TGTGCCAGCAGCTTACCCCACGAAGATACGCAGTATTTT
TRBJ2-5,few,TRBV6-1,TRBD1,CASKAGTGGQETQYF,TGTGCCAGCAAGGCCGGGACAGGGGGCCAAGAGACCCAGTACTTC
TRBJ2-5,few,TRBV29-1,.,CSAGDPEETQYF,TGCAGCGCCGGGGACCCTGAAGAGACCCAGTACTTC
TRBJ1-2,few,TRBV27,TRBD1,CASSLSRTGLYGYTF,TGTGCCAGCAGTTTATCGCGGACAGGGCTTTATGGCTACACCTTC
TRBJ2-7,.,TRBV20-1,.,CSARGGEWQYF,TGCAGTGCTAGAGGGGGTGAGTGGCAGTACTTC
TRBJ2-3,.,TRBV7-2,TRBD2,CASSLGLGTSGTDTQYF,TGTGCCAGCAGCTTAGGATTGGGGACTAGTGGTACAGATACGCAGTATTTT
TRBJ1-1,.,TRBV5-1,TRBD1,CASSVLTGEVEAFF,TGCGCCAGCAGCGTACTTACAGGGGAGGTTGAAGCTTTCTTT
TRBJ1-2,.,TRBV4-2,.,CASSPLTGWEGYTF,TGTGCCAGCAGCCCCCTAACAGGGTGGGAGGGCTACACCTTC
TRBJ2-3,many,TRBV4-1,TRBD2,CASSLIAGAGDTQYF,TGCGCCAGCAGCCTTATAGCGGGAGCCGGGGATACGCAGTATTTT
TRBJ2-6,.,TRBV9,TRBD2,CASSVGSGNSGANVLTF,TGTGCCAGCAGCGTGGGTAGCGGGAACTCTGGGGCCAACGTCCTGACTTTC
TRBJ2-7,many,TRBV15,TRBD1,CATSMGDRDYYEQYF,TGTGCCACCAGCATGGGGGACAGGGACTACTACGAGCAGTACTTC
TRBJ1-6,.,TRBV7-6,.,CASTAGGLTNSPLHF,TGTGCCAGCACCGCCGGGGGGCTAACAAATTCACCCCTCCACTTT
TRBJ2-1,.,TRBV5-1,.,CASSPSSSYNEQFF,TGCGCCAGCAGCCCGTCTAGCTCCTACAATGAGCAGTTCTTC
TRBJ2-5,.,TRBV29-1,TRBD1,CSVALPGQVIQETQYF,TGCAGCGTTGCCCTCCCTGGACAGGTGATCCAAGAGACCCAGTACTTC
TRBJ1-5,.,TRBV7-2,.,CASSLEVGQPQHF,TGTGCCAGCAGCTTAGAGGTGGGACAGCCCCAGCATTTT
TRBJ2-3,few,TRBV7-2,.,CASSLIGPFTDTQYF,TGTGCCAGCAGCTTAATAGGTCCCTTCACAGATACGCAGTATTTT
TRBJ2-1,few,TRBV18,.,CASSLSTGRDNEQFF,TGTGCCAGCTCTCTCTCTACAGGGAGGGACAATGAGCAGTTCTTC
TRBJ2-5,few,TRBV4-3,TRBD2,CASSRSGLAGGQETQYF,TGCGCCAGCAGCCGATCCGGACTAGCGGGGGGACAAGAGACCCAGTACTTC
TRBJ2-1,many,TRBV4-1,TRBD2,CASSQVLAGRYNEQFF,TGCGCCAGCAGCCAAGTACTAGCGGGACGCTACAATGAGCAGTTCTTC
TRBJ1-5,many,TRBV5-8,.,CASSPEAPSRHF,TGTGCCAGCAGCCCGGAGGCGCCGTCGCGGCATTTT
TRBJ2-5,few,TRBV6-5,.,CAISGGETQYF,TGTGCCATCAGTGGGGGAGAGACCCAGTACTTC
TRBJ2-5,.,TRBV6-1,.,CASTTGTGVETQYF,TGTGCCAGCACTACCGGGACTGGAGTGGAGACCCAGTACTTC
TRBJ1-3,.,TRBV6-5,.,CASSEVQGYTIYF,TGTGCCAGCAGTGAAGTCCAGGGCTACACCATATATTTT
TRBJ2-3,few,TRBV29-1,TRBD2,CSVVAGGPEDTQYF,TGCAGCGTTGTTGCGGGAGGGCCGGAAGATACGCAGTATTTT
TRBJ1-2,few,TRBV30,.,CAWSVSTAPGYTF,TGTGCCTGGAGTGTATCGACAGCTCCTGGCTACACCTTC
TRBJ2-2,few,TRBV28,.,CASSSITGELFF,TGTGCCAGCAGTTCAATCACCGGGGAGCTGTTTTTT